This TCR beta chain originates from a study of beta chain features in type 1 diabetes. Expressed TCRB transcripts got sequenced, as all isolated RNA was reverse transcribed. Some clones are missing from TCRdb's copy, which holds only in-frame ones; the method was immunoSEQ multiplex PCR. The sample includes under 400,000 clones, 10% to 15% seen only once; the top ten take about 0.017%. From germline, CDR1 is SEHNR and CDR2 FQNEAQ (reference sequence). The J segment lost 3 bases and the V segment lost 1 base, leaving 11 bases of the junction unmatched. The CDR3 is 18 residues long. The sequence derives from a man younger than 30 in good health. The genes are TRBV7-9 and TRBJ2-2; 7 positions match TRBD1. The sample was naive CD4+ T cells from blood. CDR3 nucleotide sequence: TGTGCCAGCAGCTTAGGACCACCGGACAGGCGGGACACCGGGGAGCTGTTTTTT. It translates to CASSLGPPDRRDTGELFF.